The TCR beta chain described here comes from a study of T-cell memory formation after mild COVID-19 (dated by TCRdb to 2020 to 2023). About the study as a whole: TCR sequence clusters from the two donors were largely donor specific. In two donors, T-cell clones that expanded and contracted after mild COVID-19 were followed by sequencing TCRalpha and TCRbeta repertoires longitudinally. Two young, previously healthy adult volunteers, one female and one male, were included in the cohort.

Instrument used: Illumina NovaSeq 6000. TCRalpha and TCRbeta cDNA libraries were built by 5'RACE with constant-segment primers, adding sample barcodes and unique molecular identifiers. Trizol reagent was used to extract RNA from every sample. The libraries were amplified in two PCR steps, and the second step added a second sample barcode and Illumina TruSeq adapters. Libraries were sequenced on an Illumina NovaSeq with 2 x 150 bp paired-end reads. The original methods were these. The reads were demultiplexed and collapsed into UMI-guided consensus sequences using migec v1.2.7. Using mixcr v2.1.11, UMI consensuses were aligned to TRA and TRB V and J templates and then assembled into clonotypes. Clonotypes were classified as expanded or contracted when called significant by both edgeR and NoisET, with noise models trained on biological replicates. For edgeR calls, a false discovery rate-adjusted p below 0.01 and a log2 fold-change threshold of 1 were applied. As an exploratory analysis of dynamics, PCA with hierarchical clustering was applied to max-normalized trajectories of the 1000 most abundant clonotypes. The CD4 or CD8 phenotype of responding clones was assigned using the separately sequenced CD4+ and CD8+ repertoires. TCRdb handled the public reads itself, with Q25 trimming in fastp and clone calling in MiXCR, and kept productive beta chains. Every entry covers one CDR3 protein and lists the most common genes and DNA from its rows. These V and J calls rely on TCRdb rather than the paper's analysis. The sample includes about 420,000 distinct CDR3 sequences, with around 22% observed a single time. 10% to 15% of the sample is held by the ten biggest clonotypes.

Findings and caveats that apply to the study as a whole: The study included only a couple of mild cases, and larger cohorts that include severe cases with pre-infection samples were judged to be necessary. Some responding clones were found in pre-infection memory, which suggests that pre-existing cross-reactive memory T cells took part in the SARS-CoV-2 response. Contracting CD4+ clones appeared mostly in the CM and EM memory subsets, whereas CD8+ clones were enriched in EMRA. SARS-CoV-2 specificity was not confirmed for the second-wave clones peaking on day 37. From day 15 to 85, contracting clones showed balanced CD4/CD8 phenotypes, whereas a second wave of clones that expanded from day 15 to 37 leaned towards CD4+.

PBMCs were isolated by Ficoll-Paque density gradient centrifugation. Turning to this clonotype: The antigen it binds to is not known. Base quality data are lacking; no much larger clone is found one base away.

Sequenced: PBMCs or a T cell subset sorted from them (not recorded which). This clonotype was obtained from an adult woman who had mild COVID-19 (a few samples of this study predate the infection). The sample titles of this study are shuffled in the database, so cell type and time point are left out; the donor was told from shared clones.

Read as DNA, the sequence is TGCGCCAGCAGCTCAAGACAGGGAGGCTATGGCTACACCTTC. This is translated as CASSSRQGGYGYTF. The chain employs TRBV5-1 and TRBJ1-2; TRBD1 fits 7 bases in the junction. The germline V end is reduced by 3 bases and the J end by 4 bases; junction bases left unmatched: 6. From the cysteine through the phenylalanine, the CDR3 covers 14 amino acids. This entry keeps only the CDR3 DNA: 42 bases, framed from base 1. CDR1 SGHRS and CDR2 YFSETQ are derived from the germline V gene.